Listed below are T cell receptor beta chains from one sample, sequenced in a study of T cell repertoires in cytomegalovirus infection. TCRdb processed the reads anew with MiXCR; each CDR3 protein has one entry. The data hold tens of thousands of distinct CDR3 sequences, with about 24% observed a single time. These receptors are not linked to any known antigen. The sample was CD8+ T cells from cultured PBMCs, taken from culture after CMV antigen stimulation. The receptor source for this set is a human donor in good health (CMV status not recorded). Some clones in this sample may be carry-over from other donors' samples. Both conserved end residues are part of each CDR3. D genes are given only for firm matches. Size is stated for part of the rows, as once, few or many counts, or as a class when the clone is expanded.

.	TRBV11-3	many	TRBJ1-1	13	TGTGCCAGCAGCTTTCCGGGTCACAAAGAAGCTTTCTTT	CASSFPGHKEAFF
TRBD1	TRBV5-1	.	TRBJ2-1	14	TGCGCCAGCTCAGGGGGTGAACAAAGGGATGAGCAGTTCTTC	CASSGGEQRDEQFF
TRBD1	TRBV6-1	many	TRBJ1-1	16	TGTGCCAGCAGTGCCCCGGGACAGGGGAGGAATACTGAAGCTTTCTTT	CASSAPGQGRNTEAFF
.	TRBV5-6	few	TRBJ1-2	18	TGTGCCAGCAGCTTGGAAAGGATGATAGGTTTACCTAACTATGGCTACACCTTC	CASSLERMIGLPNYGYTF
.	TRBV7-3	few	TRBJ2-7	15	TGTGCCAGCAGCTATGGGGCCGGCAGCTCCTACGAGCAGTACTTC	CASSYGAGSSYEQYF
.	TRBV7-4	.	TRBJ2-1	17	TGTGCCAGCAGCTTAGACATTGGGGACCCTTCCTACAATGAGCAGTTCTTC	CASSLDIGDPSYNEQFF
.	TRBV27	.	TRBJ1-5	12	TGTGCCAGCGGGGGGAACAATCAGCCCCAGCATTTT	CASGGNNQPQHF
TRBD2	TRBV7-9	many	TRBJ2-7	15	TGTGCCAGCAGCTTAGTCCGGGGGGTCTCCTACGAGCAGTACTTC	CASSLVRGVSYEQYF
.	TRBV20-1	.	TRBJ2-1	14	TGCAGTGCTAGAGACGGGAGAGACTACAATGAGCAGTTCTTC	CSARDGRDYNEQFF
.	TRBV7-9	few	TRBJ1-2	13	TGTGCCAGCAGTCCCGGGACAATCTATGGCTACACCTTC	CASSPGTIYGYTF